This T cell receptor (beta chain) was captured in a study of blood T cell repertoires in COVID-19. The wider study: There were acute and convalescent COVID-19 samples, and they came from the United States, Italy and Spain. The analysed material was cDNA or gDNA that came from T cells, B-cell-depleted T cells, or PBMCs.

CDR3 size: 15 residues. Germline V gene data show CDR1 as SGDLS and CDR2 as YYNGEE. Trimming stripped 0 bases from V and 2 bases from J, with 8 bases between. As processed by the authors: Amplifying reference gene primers gave estimates of nucleated cell counts. Clones were read by immunoSEQ multiplex PCR, and TCRdb kept only the in-frame ones, dropping some. V and J calls and clone size follow that table, whereas D and trimming were derived from the DNA. The sample has 20,000 to 30,000 clones, about four fifths seen once. The receptor was derived from a man older than 75 with active or convalescent COVID-19. The chain recombines TRBV9 with TRBJ2-2; no clear D. Material: peripheral blood. The CDR3 coding sequence is TGTGCCAGCAGCGTAGGGCAGTTAAACACCGGGGAGCTGTTTTTT. This codes for CASSVGQLNTGELFF.